This passage covers 7 T cell receptor beta chains from one sample sequenced in a study of preoperative IRX-2 immunotherapy in early breast cancer. Treatment in this sample: preoperative locoregional IRX-2 cytokine immunotherapy. The protocol was immunoSEQ multiplex PCR, while the TCRdb copy is restricted to in-frame clones and leaves out a portion. The sample has over 55,000 clones; roughly 95% are singletons. Sampling took place from a patient treated with IRX-2 immunotherapy. The receptors were gathered from a human donor with breast cancer.

The chain has TRBV27 and TRBJ2-4; no reliable D call. Trimming took 6 bases from V and 0 from J, leaving 12 bases between them. CDR3 length: 15 residues. Germline-derived CDR1 and CDR2 are MNHEY and SMNVEV (reference sequence). DNA for the CDR3: TGTGCCAGCAGCCCCTCTTCACTAGCCAAAAACATTCAGTACTTC. Encoded protein: CASSPSSLAKNIQYF.

CDR3 region: CATGGVPYNEQFF. The CDR3 coding sequence is TGTGCCACCGGCGGGGTCCCCTACAATGAGCAGTTCTTC. The rearrangement uses TRBV11-1 and TRBJ2-1; the D gene is possibly TRBD2 (6 bases). Per the germline V gene, CDR1 is SGHAT and CDR2 is FQDESV (reference sequence). The CDR3 runs to 13 residues. V was pared by 10 bases and J by 2 bases, with 12 bases between.

The V call is TRBV25-1, the J call TRBJ1-5, with a possible D match to TRBD1 (5 bases). CDR1 and CDR2 from the germline V gene are MGHDK and SYGVNS. The V gene lost 3 bases and the J gene lost 3 bases, with 6 bases spanning the gap. This CDR3 spans 13 amino acids. The CDR3 sequence is CASSDRVNQPQHF. The CDR3 bases are TGTGCCAGCAGTGACAGGGTCAATCAGCCCCAGCATTTT.

The DNA of the CDR3 is TGCGCCAGCAGCTTGCAGGGGGCGCATGGTCAGCCCCAGCATTTT. Its protein product is CASSLQGAHGQPQHF. The J gene is TRBJ1-5, the V gene TRBV5-1; 8 bases are shared with TRBD1. This CDR3 region has 15 residues. V shed 1 base and J 6 bases; nucleotides not matched to a gene: 6. The germline V gene has CDR1 SGHRS and CDR2 YFSETQ.

This chain joins TRBV6-5 and TRBJ1-1; D is ambiguous. Germline V gene data show CDR1 as MNHEY and CDR2 as SVGAGI. V was trimmed by 6 bases and J by 6 bases, leaving 11 bases between them. The CDR3 is 12 amino acids. Here the CDR3 DNA reads TGTGCCAGCAGCCGGGGTATCGCTGAAGCTTTCTTT. It translates to CASSRGIAEAFF.

This chain joins TRBV7-9 and TRBJ2-7; D gene unclear. From germline, CDR1 is SEHNR and CDR2 FQNEAQ (reference sequence). The V end was cut by 6 bases, the J end by 4 bases, with 13 bases between. This CDR3 has 13 residues. As DNA, the CDR3 is TGTGCCAGCAGTCCTCCGGGTGGGTACGAGCAGTACTTC. Its translation: CASSPPGGYEQYF. The full variable domain, rest sourced from reference TRBV7-9 and TRBJ2-7, is DTGVSQNPRHKITKRGQNVTFRCDPISEHNRLYWYRQTLGQGPEFLTYFQNEAQLEKSRLLSDRFSAERPKGSFSTLEIQRTEQGDSAMYLCASSPPGGYEQYFGPGTRLTVT.

This chain links TRBV5-6 with TRBJ1-3; D not resolved. Germline lookup yields CDR1 SGHDT and CDR2 YYEEEE. Trimming removed 1 base from V and 5 bases from J, with 13 bases in between. This CDR3 contains 15 residues. The CDR3 sequence: CASSLLVGLRNTIYF. The CDR3 nucleotides are TGTGCCAGCAGCTTGCTAGTGGGCTTAAGAAACACCATATATTTT.